This TCR beta chain was documented in a study of T cells in Graves' hyperthyroidism and ophthalmopathy. Study results and caveats: Ophthalmopathy was distinguished from stable hyperthyroidism by 13 V-J signatures.

CDR3 length equals 12 residues. V gave up 5 bases and J gave up 7 bases, with 12 bases separating them. Germline V CDR1 and CDR2: SNHLY, FYNNEI. RNA transcripts yielded amplified TCR beta CDR3 regions. Primed by the HTBI set, a first-round RT-PCR was run on the TCR CDR3. TCRdb re-called the multiplex PCR reads with MiXCR, one entry per CDR3 protein. The sample contains fewer than 650,000 distinct CDR3 sequences, 40% to 50% of which appear only once. Exclusion criteria comprised uncontrolled infection, other autoimmune disease, pregnancy or lactation. Thyroid ultrasound and orbital computed tomography, with clinical symptoms and serum thyroxine and TRAb, informed diagnoses. Comments on this clonotype: Antigen unknown.

The sample comprised peripheral blood or thyroid tissue (not recorded which). The receptor was isolated from an adult woman with Graves' disease, either hyperthyroidism or ophthalmopathy (not recorded which). This sequence joins TRBV2 and TRBJ2-7; the D is unclear. CDR3 nucleotides: TGTGCCAGCAGTCCTGACCCTTCGGAGCAGTACTTC. It codes for CASSPDPSEQYF.